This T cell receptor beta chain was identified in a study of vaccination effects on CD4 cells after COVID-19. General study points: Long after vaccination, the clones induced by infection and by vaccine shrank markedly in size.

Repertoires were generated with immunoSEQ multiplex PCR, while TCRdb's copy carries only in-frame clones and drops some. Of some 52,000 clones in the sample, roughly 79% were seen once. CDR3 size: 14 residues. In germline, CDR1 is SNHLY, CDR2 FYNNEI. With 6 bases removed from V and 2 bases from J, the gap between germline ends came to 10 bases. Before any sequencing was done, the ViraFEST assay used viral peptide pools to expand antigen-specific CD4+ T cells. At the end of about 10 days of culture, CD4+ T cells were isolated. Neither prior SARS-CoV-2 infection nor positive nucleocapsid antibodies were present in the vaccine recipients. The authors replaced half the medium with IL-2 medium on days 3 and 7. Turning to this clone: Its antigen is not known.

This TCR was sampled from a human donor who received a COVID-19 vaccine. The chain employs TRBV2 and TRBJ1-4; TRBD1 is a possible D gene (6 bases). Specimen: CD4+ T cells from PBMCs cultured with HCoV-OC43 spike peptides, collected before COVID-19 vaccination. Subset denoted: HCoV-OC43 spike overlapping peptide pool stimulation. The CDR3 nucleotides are TGTGCCAGCAGACTCACAGGGACTAATGAAAAACTGTTTTTT. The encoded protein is CASRLTGTNEKLFF.